A selection of T cell receptor beta chains follows, all from one sample in a study of blood T cell repertoires in COVID-19. Profiled with immunoSEQ multiplex PCR; TCRdb holds only in-frame clones, not every one. Among roughly 300,000 clones, about nine tenths were seen once, and the ten largest hold over 1.2%. The sequenced sample was peripheral blood. These receptors were obtained from a woman in her thirties or forties who had recovered from COVID-19. Each CDR3 is given with its conserved first and last residue. The D gene is left open where the match is weak. The size of a clone is reported for some rows only, either as once, few or many, or as a class for expanded clones.

V: TRBV9; size: -; D: -; J: TRBJ1-1; CDR3: CASSVGSMNTEAFF; DNA: TGTGCCAGCAGCGTAGGAAGCATGAACACTGAAGCTTTCTTT
V: TRBV19; size: -; D: -; J: TRBJ2-1; CDR3: CASSLRGSYNEQFF; DNA: TGTGCCAGTAGTCTGCGCGGGTCCTACAATGAGCAGTTCTTC
V: TRBV5-1; size: -; D: -; J: TRBJ2-1; CDR3: CASSLDPGSYNEQFF; DNA: TGCGCCAGCAGCTTGGATCCAGGGTCCTACAATGAGCAGTTCTTC
V: TRBV6-1; size: -; D: -; J: TRBJ1-2; CDR3: CASSERLGQGGYGYTF; DNA: TGTGCCAGCAGTGAACGCCTGGGACAAGGGGGCTATGGCTACACCTTC
V: TRBV11-2; size: -; D: TRBD1; J: TRBJ1-6; CDR3: CASSGTGGDPYNSPLHF; DNA: TGTGCCAGCAGCGGGACAGGGGGCGATCCTTATAATTCACCCCTCCACTTT
V: TRBV5-6; size: -; D: -; J: TRBJ1-2; CDR3: CASSLGTASYGYTF; DNA: TGTGCCAGCAGCTTGGGGACAGCCTCCTATGGCTACACCTTC
V: TRBV7-9; size: -; D: -; J: TRBJ1-1; CDR3: CASSLRQNTEAFF; DNA: TGTGCCAGCAGCTTACGACAGAACACTGAAGCTTTCTTT
V: TRBV27; size: -; D: -; J: TRBJ2-5; CDR3: CASSLTNRVRETQYF; DNA: TGTGCCAGCAGTTTGACGAACAGGGTCCGGGAGACCCAGTACTTC
V: TRBV4-1; size: -; D: -; J: TRBJ2-1; CDR3: CASSQVLGVDNEQFF; DNA: TGCGCCAGCAGCCAAGTTCTGGGAGTGGACAATGAGCAGTTCTTC
V: TRBV27; size: -; D: -; J: TRBJ2-4; CDR3: CASRGRLLAKNIQYF; DNA: TGTGCCAGCAGGGGGCGCTTACTAGCCAAAAACATTCAGTACTTC
V: TRBV6-2/TRBV6-3; size: -; D: TRBD2; J: TRBJ2-1; CDR3: CASSYPKSSGGPPKQFF; DNA: TGTGCCAGCAGTTACCCCAAATCTAGCGGGGGGCCCCCCAAGCAGTTCTTC
V: TRBV12-5; size: -; D: TRBD1; J: TRBJ2-1; CDR3: CASGSGQGPYNEQFF; DNA: TGTGCTAGTGGTTCGGGACAGGGCCCCTACAATGAGCAGTTCTTC
V: TRBV2; size: once; D: -; J: TRBJ2-5; CDR3: CASSDGGGETQYF; DNA: TGTGCCAGCAGTGATGGCGGTGGGGAGACCCAGTACTTC
V: TRBV4-1; size: many; D: TRBD2; J: TRBJ2-3; CDR3: CASSPGLAGSPDTQYF; DNA: TGCGCCAGCAGCCCGGGACTAGCGGGGAGCCCAGATACGCAGTATTTT
V: TRBV7-9; size: -; D: -; J: TRBJ2-7; CDR3: CASSLPGYEQYF; DNA: TGTGCCAGCAGCTTACCCGGGTACGAGCAGTACTTC
V: TRBV18; size: -; D: TRBD1; J: TRBJ1-2; CDR3: CASSPRDRAIGYTF; DNA: TGTGCCAGCTCACCACGAGACAGGGCAATCGGCTACACCTTC
V: TRBV5-1; size: -; D: -; J: TRBJ1-3; CDR3: CASSLLPSGNTIYF; DNA: TGCGCCAGCAGCCTACTGCCCTCTGGAAACACCATATATTTT
V: TRBV6-2/TRBV6-3; size: -; D: -; J: TRBJ2-1; CDR3: CASSYLPGHRNGQFF; DNA: TGTGCCAGCAGTTATTTGCCGGGACACCGAAATGGGCAGTTCTTC
V: TRBV6-4; size: few; D: -; J: TRBJ2-7; CDR3: CASSSQGGAEQYF; DNA: TGTGCCAGCTCGAGCCAGGGGGGAGCCGAGCAGTACTTC
V: TRBV18; size: -; D: -; J: TRBJ2-7; CDR3: CASSPEAPTNSGEQYF; DNA: TGTGCCAGCTCACCAGAGGCGCCGACGAACTCGGGGGAGCAGTACTTC
V: TRBV15; size: -; D: -; J: TRBJ2-3; CDR3: CATSRYPGSTDTQYF; DNA: TGTGCCACCAGCAGATATCCGGGAAGCACAGATACGCAGTATTTT
V: TRBV7-8; size: -; D: TRBD1; J: TRBJ2-7; CDR3: CASTSTPGQSSYEQYF; DNA: TGTGCCAGCACCTCTACCCCGGGACAGTCTTCCTACGAGCAGTACTTC